The 3 T cell receptor beta chains below were found in one sample sequenced in a study of cytomegalovirus exposure and HLA in healthy donors. PCR was performed using 60 Vbeta and 13 Jbeta primers. The method was immunoSEQ multiplex PCR; TCRdb's version includes in-frame clones alone and lacks a portion of them. This sample has approximately 180,000 clones, with roughly 79% found just once. The sequencing sample was made of PBMCs. The receptors were sampled from a man in his forties in good health and CMV-seropositive.

The chain carries TRBV7-9 and TRBJ2-5; 8 nucleotides line up with TRBD2. This CDR3 region has 14 residues. Germline CDR1 SEHNR, CDR2 FQNEAQ (reference sequence). V was pared by 3 bases and J by 5 bases, with 5 bases of the junction left unmatched. The CDR3 is CASSFPGGLETQYF. Written as DNA, the CDR3 is TGTGCCAGCAGCTTCCCGGGAGGGCTGGAGACCCAGTACTTC.

This sequence joins TRBV11-3 and TRBJ1-1; a weak D match, TRBD1 (5 bases). In germline, CDR1 is SGHNT, CDR2 YENEEA. The V gene lost 5 bases and the J gene lost 1 base, with 8 bases spanning the gap. The CDR3 is 13 residues long. The CDR3 nucleotides read TGTGCCAGCAGCCCGCAGGGGAACACTGAAGCTTTCTTT. It yields the protein CASSPQGNTEAFF.

The V and J genes are TRBV5-1 and TRBJ2-3; D may be TRBD2 (5 bases). The V gene lost 1 base and the J gene lost 3 bases, with 6 bases spanning the gap. Germline V CDR1 and CDR2: SGHRS, YFSETQ. The CDR3 length is 13 residues. The CDR3 loop reads CASSLKRTDTQYF. Written as DNA, the CDR3 is TGCGCCAGCAGCTTGAAGCGGACAGATACGCAGTATTTT.